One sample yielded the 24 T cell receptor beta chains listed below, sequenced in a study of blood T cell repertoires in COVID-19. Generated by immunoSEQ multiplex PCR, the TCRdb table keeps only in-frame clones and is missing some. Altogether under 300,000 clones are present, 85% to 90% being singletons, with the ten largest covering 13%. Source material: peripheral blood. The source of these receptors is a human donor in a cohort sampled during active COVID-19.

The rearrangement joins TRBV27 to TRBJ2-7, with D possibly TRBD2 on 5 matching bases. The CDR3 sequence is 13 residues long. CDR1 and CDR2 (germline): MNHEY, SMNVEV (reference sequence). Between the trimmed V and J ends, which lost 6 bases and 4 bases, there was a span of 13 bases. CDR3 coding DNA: TGTGCCAGCAGCCCAGGACTTAATTACGAGCAGTACTTC. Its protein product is CASSPGLNYEQYF.

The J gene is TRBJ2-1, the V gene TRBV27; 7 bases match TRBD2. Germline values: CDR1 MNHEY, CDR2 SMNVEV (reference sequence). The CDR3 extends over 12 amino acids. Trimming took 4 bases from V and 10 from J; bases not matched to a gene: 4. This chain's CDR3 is CASSSPAGEQFF. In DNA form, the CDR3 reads TGTGCCAGCAGTTCCCCAGCGGGGGAGCAGTTCTTC.

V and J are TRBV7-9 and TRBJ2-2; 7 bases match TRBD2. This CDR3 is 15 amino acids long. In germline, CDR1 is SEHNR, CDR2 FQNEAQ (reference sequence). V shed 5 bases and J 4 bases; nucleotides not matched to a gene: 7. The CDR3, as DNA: TGTGCCAGCAGCGGGGGGGACCCCGGCACCGGGGAGCTGTTTTTT. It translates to CASSGGDPGTGELFF.

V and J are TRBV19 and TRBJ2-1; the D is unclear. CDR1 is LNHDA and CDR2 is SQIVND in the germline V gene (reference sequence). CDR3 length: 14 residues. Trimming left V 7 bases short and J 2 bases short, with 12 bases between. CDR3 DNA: TGTGCCAGTAATGTGAAGGCGGCCTACAATGAGCAGTTCTTC. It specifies CASNVKAAYNEQFF.

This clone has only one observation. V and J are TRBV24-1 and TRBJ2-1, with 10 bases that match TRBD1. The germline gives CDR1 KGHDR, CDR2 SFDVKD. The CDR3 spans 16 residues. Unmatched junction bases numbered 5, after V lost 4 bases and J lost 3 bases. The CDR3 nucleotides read TGTGCCACCAGTGAAGGGACAGGGGCCAACTACAATGAGCAGTTCTTC. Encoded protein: CATSEGTGANYNEQFF.

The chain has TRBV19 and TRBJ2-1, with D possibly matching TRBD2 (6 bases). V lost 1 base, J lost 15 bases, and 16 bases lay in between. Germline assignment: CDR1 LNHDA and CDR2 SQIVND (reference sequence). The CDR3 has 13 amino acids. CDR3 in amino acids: CASSIAWDSQPFF. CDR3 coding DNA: TGTGCCAGTAGTATAGCCTGGGACTCACAGCCGTTCTTC.

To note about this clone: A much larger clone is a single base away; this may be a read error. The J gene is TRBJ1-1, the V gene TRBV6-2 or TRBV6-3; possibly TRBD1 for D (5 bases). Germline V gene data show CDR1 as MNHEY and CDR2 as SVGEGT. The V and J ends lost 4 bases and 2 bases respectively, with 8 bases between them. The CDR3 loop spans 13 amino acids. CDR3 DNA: TGTGCCAGCAGTTCCCAGGGAAACACTGAAGCTTTCTTT. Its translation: CASSSQGNTEAFF.

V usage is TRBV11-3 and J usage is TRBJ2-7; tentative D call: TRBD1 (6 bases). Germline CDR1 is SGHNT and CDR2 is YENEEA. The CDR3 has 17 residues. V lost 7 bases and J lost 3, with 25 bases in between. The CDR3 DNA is TGTGCCAGCAAAACTACAGGGTCTCCCACCACCTTCTACGAGCAGTACTTC. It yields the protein CASKTTGSPTTFYEQYF.

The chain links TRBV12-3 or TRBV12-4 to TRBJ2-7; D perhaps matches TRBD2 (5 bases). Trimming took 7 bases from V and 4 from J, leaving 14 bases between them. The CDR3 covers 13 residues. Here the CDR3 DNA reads TGTGCCAGCACCCCGGGAATAGGGTACGAGCAGTACTTC. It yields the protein CASTPGIGYEQYF.

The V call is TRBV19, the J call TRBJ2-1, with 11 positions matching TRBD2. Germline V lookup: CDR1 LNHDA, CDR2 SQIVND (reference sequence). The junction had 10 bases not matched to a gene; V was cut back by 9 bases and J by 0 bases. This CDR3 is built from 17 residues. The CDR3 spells CASLTSTSGGSYNEQFF. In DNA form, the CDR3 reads TGTGCCAGCCTCACCTCTACTAGCGGGGGCTCCTACAATGAGCAGTTCTTC.

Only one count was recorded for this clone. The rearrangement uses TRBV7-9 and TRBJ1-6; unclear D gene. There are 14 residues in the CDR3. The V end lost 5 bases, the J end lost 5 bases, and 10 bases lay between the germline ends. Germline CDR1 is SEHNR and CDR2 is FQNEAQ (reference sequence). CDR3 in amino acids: CASSANTNNSPLHF. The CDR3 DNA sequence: TGTGCCAGCAGCGCGAATACGAATAATTCACCCCTCCACTTT.

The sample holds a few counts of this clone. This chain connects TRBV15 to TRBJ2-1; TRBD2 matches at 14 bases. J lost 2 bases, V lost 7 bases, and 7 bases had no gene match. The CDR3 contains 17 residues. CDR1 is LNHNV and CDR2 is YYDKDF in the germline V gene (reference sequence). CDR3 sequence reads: CATKGTSGRVTYNEQFF. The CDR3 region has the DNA TGTGCCACCAAAGGGACTAGCGGGAGAGTTACCTACAATGAGCAGTTCTTC.

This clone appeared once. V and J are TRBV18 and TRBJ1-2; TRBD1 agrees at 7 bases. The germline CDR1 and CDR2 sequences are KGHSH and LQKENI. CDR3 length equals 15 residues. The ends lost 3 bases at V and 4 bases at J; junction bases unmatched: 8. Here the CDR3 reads CASSPPGQVSYGYTF. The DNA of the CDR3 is TGTGCCAGCTCACCCCCTGGACAGGTTTCCTATGGCTACACCTTC.

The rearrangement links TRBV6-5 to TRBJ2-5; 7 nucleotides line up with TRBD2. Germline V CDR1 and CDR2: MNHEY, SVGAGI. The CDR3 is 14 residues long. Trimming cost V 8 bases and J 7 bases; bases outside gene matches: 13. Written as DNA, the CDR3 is TGTGCCAGCCGACGACCAGGGCGGGAGACGACCCAGTACTTC. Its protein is CASRRPGRETTQYF.

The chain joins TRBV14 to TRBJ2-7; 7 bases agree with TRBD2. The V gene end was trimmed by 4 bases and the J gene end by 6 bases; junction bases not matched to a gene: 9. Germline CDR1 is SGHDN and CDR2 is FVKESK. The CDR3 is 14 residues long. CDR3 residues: CASSPPGLPIEQYF. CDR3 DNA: TGTGCCAGCAGCCCCCCGGGACTACCCATCGAGCAGTACTTC.

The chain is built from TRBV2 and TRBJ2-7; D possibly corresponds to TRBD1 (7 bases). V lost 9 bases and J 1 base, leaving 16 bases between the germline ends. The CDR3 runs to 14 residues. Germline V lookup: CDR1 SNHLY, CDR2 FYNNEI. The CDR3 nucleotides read TGTGCCAGTCGCGGGACAGCAACTTCCTACGAGCAGTACTTC. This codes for CASRGTATSYEQYF.

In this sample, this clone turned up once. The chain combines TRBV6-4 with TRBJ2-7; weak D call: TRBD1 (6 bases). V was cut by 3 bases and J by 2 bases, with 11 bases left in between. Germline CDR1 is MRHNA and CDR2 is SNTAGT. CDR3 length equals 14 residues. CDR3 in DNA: TGTGCCAGCAGTGAACAGGGTGGTCCCTACGAGCAGTACTTC. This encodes CASSEQGGPYEQYF.

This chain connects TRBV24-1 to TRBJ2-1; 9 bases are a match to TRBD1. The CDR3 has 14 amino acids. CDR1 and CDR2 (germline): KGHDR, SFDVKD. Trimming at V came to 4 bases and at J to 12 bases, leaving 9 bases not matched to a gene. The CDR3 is CATSEAGTGFSQFF. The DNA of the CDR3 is TGTGCCACCAGTGAGGCCGGGACAGGGTTTTCGCAGTTCTTC.

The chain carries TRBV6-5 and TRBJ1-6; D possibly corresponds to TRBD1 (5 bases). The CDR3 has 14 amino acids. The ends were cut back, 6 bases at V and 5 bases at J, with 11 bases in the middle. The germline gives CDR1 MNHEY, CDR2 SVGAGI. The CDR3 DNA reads TGTGCCAGCAGATCCGGGACTGATAATTCACCCCTCCACTTT. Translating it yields CASRSGTDNSPLHF.

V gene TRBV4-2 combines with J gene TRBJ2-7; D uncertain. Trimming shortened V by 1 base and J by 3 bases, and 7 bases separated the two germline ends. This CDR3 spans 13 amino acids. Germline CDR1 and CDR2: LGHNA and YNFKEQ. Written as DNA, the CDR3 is TGTGCCAGCAGCCAAGTGGCCAGCTACGAGCAGTACTTC. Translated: CASSQVASYEQYF.

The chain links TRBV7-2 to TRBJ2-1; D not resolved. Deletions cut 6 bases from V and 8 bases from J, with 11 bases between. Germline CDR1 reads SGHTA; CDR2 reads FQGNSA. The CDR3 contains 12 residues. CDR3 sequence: CASSLRNYEQFF. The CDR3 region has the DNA TGTGCCAGCAGTTTAAGAAACTATGAGCAGTTCTTC.

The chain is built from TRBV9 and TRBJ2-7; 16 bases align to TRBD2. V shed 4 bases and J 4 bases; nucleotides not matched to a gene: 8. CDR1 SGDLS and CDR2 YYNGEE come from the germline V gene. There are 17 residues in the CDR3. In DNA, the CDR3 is TGTGCCAGCAGCCCATCGGGACTAGCGGGAGGGCCTTACGAGCAGTACTTC. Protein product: CASSPSGLAGGPYEQYF.

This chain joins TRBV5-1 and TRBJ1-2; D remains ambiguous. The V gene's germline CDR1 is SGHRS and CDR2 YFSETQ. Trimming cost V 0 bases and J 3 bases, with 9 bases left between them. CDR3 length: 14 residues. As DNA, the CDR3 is TGCGCCAGCAGCTTGGGGGCAGAAGACTATGGCTACACCTTC. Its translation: CASSLGAEDYGYTF. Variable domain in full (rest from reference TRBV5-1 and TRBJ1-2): KAGVTQTPRYLIKTRGQQVTLSCSPISGHRSVSWYQQTPGQGLQFLFEYFSETQRNKGNFPGRFSGRQFSNSRSEMNVSTLELGDSALYLCASSLGAEDYGYTFGSGTRLTVV.

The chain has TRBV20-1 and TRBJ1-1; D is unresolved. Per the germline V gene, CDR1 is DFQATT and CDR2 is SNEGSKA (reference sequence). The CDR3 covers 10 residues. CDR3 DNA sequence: TGCAGCGGGGTTGACACTGAAGCTTTCTTT. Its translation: CSGVDTEAFF.